This T cell receptor beta chain was recorded in a study of cytomegalovirus exposure and HLA in healthy donors. In the study overall: There were just under 400 genotyped donors. Of these, about 86% fell in the genetic ancestry cluster associated with self-reported Caucasian donors.

Study-level findings and limits: Follow-up analysis seemed to connect common viral pathogens with several of the most significant clusters identified. By a later analysis, the bulk of CMV-associated TCR beta chains appeared HLA-restricted. The classifier reportedly diagnosed cytomegalovirus status with high specificity and sensitivity.

A note on this clone: The antigen remains unidentified.

PCR employed 60 Vbeta and 13 Jbeta primers. Assay used: immunoSEQ multiplex PCR; TCRdb lists only in-frame clones, some missing. The table lists roughly 150,000 clones, 60% to 80% of them singletons. The CDR3 contains 14 residues. Germline CDR1 is SNHLY and CDR2 is FYNNEI. V trimming: 1 base; J trimming: 4 bases; junction bases outside the gene matches: 3. The sample was PBMCs. The rearrangement links TRBV2 to TRBJ1-2, with TRBD1 matching 7 bases. The TCR comes from a woman aged 30 to 39 in good health and CMV-seronegative. The CDR3 sequence: CASSEEEGAYGYTF. The CDR3, as DNA: TGTGCCAGCAGTGAAGAGGAGGGGGCCTATGGCTACACCTTC.